This T cell receptor (beta chain) came from a study of neurological immune-mediated disorders. Study findings and constraints: HTLV-1-associated myelopathy had the most TCR clonal expansion, while multiple sclerosis had the least, a level that fell below healthy controls.

This clonotype was seen at least ten times. As yet, its antigen is unknown. Every sequencing run gave over 170 million TCR-beta sequences, taken from 15-18 subjects. TCRdb redid the calling of the 5' RACE reads with MiXCR, one entry per CDR3 protein. The sample carries some 61,000 distinct CDR3 sequences, 3.9% recorded once. Sequencing used PBMCs. The clonotype comes from a young man with multiple sclerosis.

CDR3 nucleotide sequence: TGTGCCAGCAGCTTAGCGGACAGGTTTCCACCCCTCCACTTT. Its translation is CASSLADRFPPLHF. The V gene is TRBV7-9, the J gene TRBJ1-6; TRBD1 matches at 7 bases. Germline trimming cut 0 bases from V and 11 bases from J; bases unmatched to any gene: 4. CDR3 length equals 14 residues. Germline V lookup: CDR1 SEHNR, CDR2 FQNEAQ (reference sequence).